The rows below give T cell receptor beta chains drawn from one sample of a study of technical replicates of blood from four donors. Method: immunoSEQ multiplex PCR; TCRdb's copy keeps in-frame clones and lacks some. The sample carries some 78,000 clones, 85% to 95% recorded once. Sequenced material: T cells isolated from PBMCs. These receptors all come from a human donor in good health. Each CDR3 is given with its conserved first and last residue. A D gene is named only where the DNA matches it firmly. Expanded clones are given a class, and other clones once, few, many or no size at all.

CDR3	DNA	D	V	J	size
CATKSSETGYTF	TGTGCCACCAAATCGTCAGAAACTGGCTACACCTTC	-	TRBV27	TRBJ1-2	-
CASSIRAGGGDTQYF	TGTGCCAGTAGTATACGGGCGGGAGGAGGTGATACGCAGTATTTT	TRBD2	TRBV19	TRBJ2-3	-
CAIRAGYTDTQYF	TGTGCCATCCGAGCGGGGTACACAGATACGCAGTATTTT	TRBD2	TRBV27	TRBJ2-3	-
CASSDTGTGYGYTF	TGTGCCAGCAGTGATACTGGGACAGGCTATGGCTACACCTTC	TRBD1	TRBV6-1	TRBJ1-2	once
CASSPGEDGEQFF	TGTGCCAGTAGTCCGGGGGAGGACGGTGAGCAGTTCTTC	-	TRBV19	TRBJ2-1	-
CASSFSNYGYTF	TGTGCCAGTAGTTTCAGTAACTATGGCTACACCTTC	-	TRBV19	TRBJ1-2	-
CASSASGRSLDEQYF	TGTGCCAGCAGCGCCAGCGGGAGGAGCTTGGACGAGCAGTACTTC	TRBD2	TRBV9	TRBJ2-7	-
CASTGITGELFF	TGTGCCAGCACAGGGATTACCGGGGAGCTGTTTTTT	-	TRBV6-5	TRBJ2-2	-
CSVEDLARGETQYF	TGCAGCGTTGAAGATCTAGCCAGGGGAGAGACCCAGTACTTC	-	TRBV29-1	TRBJ2-5	-
CASSPQRENYEQYF	TGTGCCAGCTCACCACAGCGGGAAAACTACGAGCAGTACTTC	TRBD2	TRBV18	TRBJ2-7	-
CASFTDRMMNTEAFF	TGTGCCAGCTTTACCGACAGGATGATGAACACTGAAGCTTTCTTT	-	TRBV18	TRBJ1-1	once
CASSAGRLNTEAFF	TGTGCCAGTAGTGCGGGACGGTTGAACACTGAAGCTTTCTTT	-	TRBV19	TRBJ1-1	-
CSVTGLTYNEQFF	TGCAGCGTAACCGGACTTACGTACAATGAGCAGTTCTTC	-	TRBV29-1	TRBJ2-1	-
CASSPGTGNTGELFF	TGTGCCAGCTCACCCGGGACAGGGAACACCGGGGAGCTGTTTTTT	TRBD1	TRBV18	TRBJ2-2	-
CASSLSASSTGELFF	TGTGCCAGCAGCTTATCAGCTAGTTCTACCGGGGAGCTGTTTTTT	-	TRBV7-2	TRBJ2-2	-
CASSQGQGISYEQYF	TGTGCCAGCAGCCAGGGACAGGGTATCTCCTACGAGCAGTACTTC	TRBD1	TRBV7-2	TRBJ2-7	-
CAWSGSQTGLLSEAFF	TGTGCCTGGAGCGGCTCCCAAACAGGGCTTCTATCTGAAGCTTTCTTT	-	TRBV30	TRBJ1-1	-
CASSQDPGTVEKLFF	TGTGCCAGCAGCCAAGACCCCGGGACAGTTGAAAAACTGTTTTTT	TRBD1	TRBV4-2	TRBJ1-4	-
CASSQYGNEKLFF	TGTGCCAGCAGCCAATACGGGAATGAAAAACTGTTTTTT	-	TRBV4-2	TRBJ1-4	-
CASSLDGTRQETQYF	TGTGCCAGCAGCTTAGATGGGACTAGACAAGAGACCCAGTACTTC	TRBD2	TRBV7-9	TRBJ2-5	once
CASSSARRGYEQYF	TGTGCCAGCAGCTCAGCTAGACGGGGCTACGAGCAGTACTTC	-	TRBV13	TRBJ2-7	-
CAISAGQLRSYEQYF	TGTGCCATCAGTGCAGGACAGTTGCGTTCCTACGAGCAGTACTTC	-	TRBV10-3	TRBJ2-7	-
CASRGGYKRDEQFF	TGCGCCAGCAGGGGAGGGTACAAGAGGGATGAGCAGTTCTTC	TRBD2	TRBV5-1	TRBJ2-1	-
CASRDLDREDSYEQYF	TGTGCCAGCAGAGACCTAGACAGGGAAGATTCGTACGAGCAGTACTTC	TRBD1	TRBV27	TRBJ2-7	-
CASSARTGFGNQPQHF	TGTGCCAGCAGTGCCCGGACAGGGTTCGGCAATCAGCCCCAGCATTTT	TRBD1	TRBV2	TRBJ1-5	-
CASGLSSIVHDEQYF	TGCGCCAGCGGCCTCTCATCAATTGTCCACGACGAGCAGTACTTC	-	TRBV5-1	TRBJ2-7	-
CASSLVRLDSPNYGYTF	TGTGCCAGCAGCTTAGTCCGTCTGGACAGCCCTAACTATGGCTACACCTTC	-	TRBV11-2	TRBJ1-2	once
CASSLEVGQFF	TGTGCCAGCAGCCTAGAGGTTGGTCAGTTCTTC	-	TRBV2	TRBJ2-1	-
CASSPVTGELFF	TGTGCCAGCAGCCCAGTTACCGGGGAGCTGTTTTTT	-	TRBV11-2	TRBJ2-2	-
CASPPTGNTGELFF	TGTGCCAGCCCACCGACAGGGAACACCGGGGAGCTGTTTTTT	-	TRBV25-1	TRBJ2-2	-
CASSPDYTGTSGNKYEQFF	TGTGCCAGCAGTCCCGACTACACCGGGACTAGCGGGAATAAATATGAGCAGTTCTTC	TRBD2	TRBV27	TRBJ2-1	-
CATGTSSYEQYF	TGTGCCACCGGGACATCGTCCTACGAGCAGTACTTC	-	TRBV25-1	TRBJ2-7	-
CASSEDMRANEKLFF	TGTGCCAGCAGTGAAGATATGAGAGCTAATGAAAAACTGTTTTTT	-	TRBV6-1	TRBJ1-4	-
CASSQDDWYGYTF	TGTGCCAGCAGCCAAGATGACTGGTATGGCTACACCTTC	-	TRBV14	TRBJ1-2	-
CASSLSTGGQPYGYTF	TGTGCCAGCAGCTTGTCTACAGGGGGACAACCGTATGGCTACACCTTC	TRBD1	TRBV11-2	TRBJ1-2	-
CASSAGLANEQFF	TGTGCCAGCAGCGCGGGACTAGCAAATGAGCAGTTCTTC	TRBD2	TRBV9	TRBJ2-1	-
CASSLDYSSNQPQHF	TGCGCCAGCAGCCTTGATTACAGTAGCAATCAGCCCCAGCATTTT	-	TRBV4-1	TRBJ1-5	-
CASSVEGVDTQYF	TGTGCCAGCAGCGTAGAAGGGGTAGATACGCAGTATTTT	-	TRBV9	TRBJ2-3	-
CASSATLAHYNEQFF	TGTGCCAGCAGCGCAACCCTAGCCCACTACAATGAGCAGTTCTTC	-	TRBV9	TRBJ2-1	once
CASSAGTSGTDTQYF	TGTGCCAGCAGCGCGGGGACTAGCGGGACAGATACGCAGTATTTT	TRBD2	TRBV9	TRBJ2-3	-
CASSYGAGGGYNEQFF	TGTGCCAGCAGTTACGGAGCGGGAGGGGGTTACAATGAGCAGTTCTTC	TRBD2	TRBV6-5	TRBJ2-1	-
CASSEWDRSNYGYTF	TGTGCCAGCAGTGAATGGGACAGATCTAACTATGGCTACACCTTC	TRBD1	TRBV6-1	TRBJ1-2	-
CASSLAGGNTEAFF	TGTGCCAGCAGCTTAGCAGGGGGAAACACTGAAGCTTTCTTT	-	TRBV7-9	TRBJ1-1	-
CASSLVEGQGVGYTF	TGTGCCAGCAGCTTAGTGGAGGGACAGGGGGTTGGCTACACCTTC	TRBD1	TRBV11-2	TRBJ1-2	-
CASSSGTDFGYTF	TGTGCCAGCAGCTCCGGGACAGACTTCGGCTACACCTTC	TRBD1	TRBV11-1	TRBJ1-2	once
CASRAGGLGEAFF	TGTGCCAGCAGGGCGGGGGGTCTGGGTGAAGCTTTCTTT	-	TRBV27	TRBJ1-1	-
CASSSIWDRDSYNEQFF	TGTGCCAGCAGCTCAATATGGGACAGAGATTCCTACAATGAGCAGTTCTTC	TRBD1	TRBV11-3	TRBJ2-1	-
CSVDGTGFRGTEAFF	TGCAGCGTTGACGGGACAGGGTTTAGGGGCACTGAAGCTTTCTTT	TRBD1	TRBV29-1	TRBJ1-1	-
CASTPEFAVYEQYF	TGTGCCAGCACTCCCGAATTTGCGGTCTACGAGCAGTACTTC	-	TRBV2	TRBJ2-7	once
CASSPRQGEAFF	TGTGCCAGCAGCCCCAGGCAGGGTGAAGCTTTCTTT	-	TRBV4-2	TRBJ1-1	-
CASSPGGAREQYF	TGTGCCAGCAGTCCTGGAGGGGCGCGGGAGCAGTACTTC	-	TRBV28	TRBJ2-7	-
CASAGTGSLQPQHF	TGTGCCAGCGCCGGGACAGGGAGCCTTCAGCCCCAGCATTTT	TRBD1	TRBV27	TRBJ1-5	-
CASSLMTGGPDTIYF	TGTGCCAGCAGTTTGATGACAGGGGGCCCTGACACCATATATTTT	TRBD1	TRBV28	TRBJ1-3	-
CASSFLTGSNYEQYF	TGTGCCAGCAGTTTCCTGACAGGGAGTAACTACGAGCAGTACTTC	TRBD1	TRBV28	TRBJ2-7	-
CASSPGRLPGYEQYF	TGTGCCAGCAGCCCTGGGAGGCTGCCTGGGTACGAGCAGTACTTC	-	TRBV7-2	TRBJ2-7	once